These 3 T cell receptor beta chains were all obtained from the same sample, sequenced in a study of blood T cell repertoires in COVID-19. Assay: immunoSEQ multiplex PCR; the TCRdb copy retains only in-frame clones and omits some. The sample gives 200,000 to 250,000 clones, about 89% of which show up once; around 1.5% is in the top ten. The source material was peripheral blood. These receptors all stem from a woman in her sixties who had recovered from COVID-19.

V usage is TRBV11-2 and J usage is TRBJ1-2; 8 bases map to TRBD1. V gave up 6 bases and J gave up 4 bases; unmatched junction bases: 4. The V gene's germline CDR1 is SGHAT and CDR2 FQNNGV. This CDR3 is built from 13 residues. CDR3 protein: CASSSDRGYGYTF. The CDR3 DNA reads as TGTGCCAGCAGTTCCGACAGGGGCTATGGCTACACCTTC.

The V call is TRBV28, the J call TRBJ2-3; D is unclear. Germline V gene sequence: CDR1 MDHEN, CDR2 SYDVKM. This CDR3 comprises 12 residues. V lost 5 bases and J lost 4, with 7 bases in between. Here the CDR3 reads CASSLRSDTQYF. In nucleotides, the CDR3 is TGTGCCAGCAGTCTGAGGTCAGATACGCAGTATTTT.

The genes are TRBV7-8 and TRBJ1-6; D is unresolved. In germline, CDR1 is SGHVS, CDR2 FQNEAQ. The CDR3 totals 15 residues. Deletions cut 1 base from V and 4 bases from J, with 8 bases between. The CDR3 DNA reads TGTGCCAGCAGCTTAGGGAGGCGGTATAATTCACCCCTCCACTTT. The encoded protein is CASSLGRRYNSPLHF.